Below are 29 T cell receptor beta chains sequenced from a single sample in a study of T-cell memory formation after mild COVID-19. One entry per CDR3 protein results from TCRdb running MiXCR on the 5' RACE reads. The sample has approximately 290,000 distinct CDR3 sequences; just under 20% are singletons. Specimen: PBMCs or a T cell subset sorted from them (not recorded which). The receptors shown here come from a man younger than 30 who had mild COVID-19 (a few samples of this study predate the infection). Cell type and time point are not known.

This clonotype was counted only a few times. The chain has TRBV5-1 and TRBJ2-2; D call uncertain. There are 17 residues in the CDR3. The germline CDR1 and CDR2 sequences are SGHRS and YFSETQ. Between the trimmed V and J ends, which lost 1 base and 1 base, there was a span of 14 bases. The CDR3, as DNA: TGCGCCAGCAGCTTGACCGCGGCCAGGAAGAACACCGGGGAGCTGTTTTTT. It codes for CASSLTAARKNTGELFF.

The chain has TRBV3-1 and TRBJ2-5; D is ambiguous. V lost 6 bases, J lost 4 bases, and 9 bases lay in between. Per the germline V gene, CDR1 is LGHDT and CDR2 is YNNKEL (reference sequence). The CDR3 contains 12 residues. CDR3 sequence: CASRLSRETQYF. As DNA, the CDR3 is TGTGCCAGCAGACTCTCTCGAGAGACCCAGTACTTC.

This clonotype was observed a handful of times. The rearrangement links TRBV7-9 to TRBJ2-5, with D possibly being TRBD2 (7 bases). This CDR3 contains 14 residues. Germline V CDR1 and CDR2: SEHNR, FQNEAQ (reference sequence). V was cut by 5 bases and J by 5 bases, with 15 bases left in between. The CDR3 DNA follows: TGTGCCAGCAGCATTAGGGGGGGGTCGGAGACCCAGTACTTC. Translating gives CASSIRGGSETQYF.

The V call is TRBV20-1, the J call TRBJ2-5; D perhaps matches TRBD2 (5 bases). Looked up from germline, CDR1 is DFQATT and CDR2 is SNEGSKA (reference sequence). Trimming shortened V by 0 bases and J by 2 bases, and 10 bases separated the two germline ends. The CDR3 has 14 residues. This CDR3 is CSARDLGLQETQYF. The CDR3 coding sequence is TGCAGTGCTAGAGATTTAGGACTTCAAGAGACCCAGTACTTC.

This clonotype was counted only a few times. The chain joins TRBV5-3 to TRBJ2-3, with 8 bases fitting TRBD1. TRBV5-3 is reported as an ORF; its role is uncertain. The CDR3 length is 13 residues. With 5 bases clipped from V and 1 base from J, the junction kept 0 bases outside the gene matches. The CDR3 DNA follows: TGTGCCAGAAGGACAGGGGGCACAGATACGCAGTATTTT. Its translation: CARRTGGTDTQYF.

The chain employs TRBV6-2 or TRBV6-3 and TRBJ2-7, with 11 bases identical to TRBD1. Germline-derived CDR1 and CDR2 are MNHEY and SVGEGT. Trimming at V came to 5 bases and at J to 7 bases, leaving 10 bases not matched to a gene. The CDR3 totals 15 residues. CDR3 protein: CASSNGQGAPEEQYV. The CDR3 region has the DNA TGTGCCAGCAGTAATGGACAGGGGGCGCCGGAAGAGCAGTACGTC.

This clonotype was counted between two and nine times. The V and J genes are TRBV6-2 or TRBV6-3 and TRBJ1-1; TRBD1 matches at 7 bases. V gave up 2 bases and J gave up 2 bases; unmatched junction bases: 5. The CDR3 spans 15 residues. Germline CDR1 is MNHEY and CDR2 is SVGEGT. CDR3 region: CASSYRGTANTEAFF. As DNA, the CDR3 is TGTGCCAGCAGTTACAGGGGGACAGCTAACACTGAAGCTTTCTTT.

This clonotype occurred a few times. This chain uses TRBV5-1 with TRBJ2-2, with TRBD1 identical over 9 bases. The CDR3 is 14 residues long. CDR1 is SGHRS and CDR2 is YFSETQ in the germline V gene. V was pared by 3 bases and J by 8 bases, with 5 bases of the junction left unmatched. CDR3 loop: CASSWDRAAGELFF. As DNA, the CDR3 is TGCGCCAGCAGCTGGGACAGGGCGGCTGGGGAGCTGTTTTTT.

CDR3 residues: CASLRGRGANVLTF. CDR3 DNA sequence: TGTGCCAGCCTCAGGGGGCGGGGGGCCAACGTCCTGACTTTC. This chain uses TRBV6-1 with TRBJ2-6; 8 positions agree with TRBD1. V lost 8 bases, J lost 4 bases, and 4 bases stayed unmatched. Germline CDR1 reads MNHNS; CDR2 reads SASEGT. CDR3 length: 14 residues.

This clonotype has a handful of counts. The V and J genes are TRBV4-2 and TRBJ2-3; 9 nucleotides line up with TRBD2. The junction had 9 bases not matched to a gene; V was cut back by 0 bases and J by 2 bases. CDR3 length: 18 residues. The germline gives CDR1 LGHNA, CDR2 YNFKEQ. For the CDR3, the DNA is TGTGCCAGCAGCCAAGAGAGTACGCGGGGGGGATTCACAGATACGCAGTATTTT. Protein product: CASSQESTRGGFTDTQYF.

The chain joins TRBV7-3 to TRBJ2-3, with 12 nucleotides matching TRBD2. The CDR3 totals 15 residues. CDR1 is SGHTA and CDR2 is FQGTGA in the germline V gene. J was trimmed by 5 bases and V by 5 bases; bases with no gene match: 5. CDR3 sequence reads: CASSLAGGQLDTQYF. CDR3 DNA: TGTGCCAGCAGCCTAGCGGGGGGGCAGTTAGATACGCAGTATTTT.

CDR3 protein: CASSLAGGGEAFF. CDR3 DNA: TGTGCCAGCAGCTTAGCGGGCGGGGGTGAAGCTTTCTTT. The chain recombines TRBV7-9 with TRBJ1-1; D possibly corresponds to TRBD1 (5 bases). Germline V gene data show CDR1 as SEHNR and CDR2 as FQNEAQ (reference sequence). Trimming removed 0 bases from V and 7 bases from J, with 9 bases in between. This CDR3 spans 13 amino acids.

The chain has TRBV7-2 and TRBJ2-3; D uncertain. This CDR3 has 13 residues. Germline V lookup: CDR1 SGHTA, CDR2 FQGNSA. Trimming took off 5 bases at V and 4 bases at J, with 10 bases between the two ends. The CDR3 region is CASSPVVADTQYF. The CDR3, as DNA: TGTGCCAGCAGCCCAGTTGTCGCAGATACGCAGTATTTT.

This clonotype was recorded a few times. The chain has TRBV7-9 and TRBJ1-6; 7 positions agree with TRBD1. This CDR3 has 18 amino acids. The junction had 10 bases not matched to a gene; V was cut back by 5 bases and J by 0 bases. Germline V lookup: CDR1 SEHNR, CDR2 FQNEAQ (reference sequence). The CDR3 DNA is TGTGCCAGCAGCGACCGCAGGGGGAGAAGCTCCTATAATTCACCCCTCCACTTT. Translated: CASSDRRGRSSYNSPLHF.

The chain employs TRBV24-1 and TRBJ2-2; no firm D call. V gave up 7 bases and J gave up 4 bases, with 6 bases separating them. The CDR3 is 12 amino acids. The V gene's germline CDR1 is KGHDR and CDR2 SFDVKD. CDR3 sequence (DNA): TGTGCCACCAGCCCCTCCACCGGGGAGCTGTTTTTT. Amino acids: CATSPSTGELFF.

The chain uses TRBV9 and TRBJ1-5, with D possibly being TRBD1 (5 bases). The CDR3 is 14 amino acids. The V end was cut by 4 bases, the J end by 6 bases, with 14 bases between. Looked up from germline, CDR1 is SGDLS and CDR2 is YYNGEE. The CDR3 DNA sequence: TGTGCCAGCAGCCCCGATCAGGGAAGTCAGCCCCAGCATTTT. Translating gives CASSPDQGSQPQHF.

This chain joins TRBV5-1 and TRBJ1-2; 7 nucleotides line up with TRBD1. Trimming at V came to 4 bases and at J to 6 bases, leaving 6 bases not matched to a gene. This CDR3 is 13 amino acids long. Germline V gene sequence: CDR1 SGHRS, CDR2 YFSETQ. The CDR3 is CASSPQGMDGYTF. The CDR3 DNA sequence: TGCGCCAGCAGCCCACAGGGGATGGATGGCTACACCTTC.

The table lists this clonotype with a few counts. The CDR3, as DNA: TGTGCCAGCAGCTTAGATTGGGGGGGCGCGGAGCAGTTCTTC. It specifies CASSLDWGGAEQFF. The rearrangement links TRBV13 to TRBJ2-1; tentatively, D is TRBD2 (7 bases). V lost 1 base and J 10 bases, leaving 14 bases between the germline ends. This CDR3 comprises 14 residues. Germline V lookup: CDR1 PRHDT, CDR2 FYEKMQ (reference sequence).

This chain joins TRBV14 and TRBJ2-2; D is unresolved. The CDR3 extends over 15 amino acids. The V gene's germline CDR1 is SGHDN and CDR2 FVKESK. The V and J ends lost 0 bases and 6 bases respectively, with 11 bases between them. The CDR3 loop reads CASSQDPGPAGELFF. The CDR3 DNA reads TGTGCCAGCAGCCAAGACCCGGGTCCCGCCGGGGAGCTGTTTTTT.

This clonotype has only a few counts. CDR3 DNA sequence: TGTGCCAGCAGGGCAACGACAGGGCTCGGAAACATTCAGTACTTC. This encodes CASRATTGLGNIQYF. The rearrangement uses TRBV5-5 and TRBJ2-4; 7 nucleotides align to TRBD1. Germline loops: CDR1 SGHKS, CDR2 YYEKEE (reference sequence). CDR3 length: 15 residues. Unmatched junction bases numbered 11, after V lost 5 bases and J lost 6 bases.

The V gene is TRBV11-2, the J gene TRBJ2-1; D might be TRBD1 (6 bases). Germline V gives CDR1 SGHAT, CDR2 FQNNGV. The CDR3 covers 12 residues. Trimming shortened V by 2 bases and J by 15 bases, and 14 bases separated the two germline ends. The CDR3 loop reads CASSLLGRGRFF. The CDR3 DNA follows: TGTGCCAGCAGCTTATTAGGCAGGGGCCGGTTCTTC. Complete variable domain (other parts from reference TRBV11-2 and TRBJ2-1): EAGVAQSPRYKIIEKRQSVAFWCNPISGHATLYWYQQILGQGPKLLIQFQNNGVVDDSQLPKDRFSAERLKGVDSTLKIQPAKLEDSAVYLCASSLLGRGRFFGPGTRLTVL.

The rearrangement uses TRBV2 and TRBJ1-2, with unresolved D. The V end was cut by 1 base, the J end by 3 bases, with 0 bases between. Per germline, CDR1 SNHLY and CDR2 FYNNEI. This CDR3 is built from 11 residues. In DNA form, the CDR3 reads TGTGCCAGCAGTGAAGACTATGGCTACACCTTC. This encodes CASSEDYGYTF. Together with reference TRBV2 and TRBJ1-2, the CDR3 gives the full variable domain: EPEVTQTPSHQVTQMGQEVILRCVPISNHLYFYWYRQILGQKVEFLVSFYNNEISEKSEIFDDQFSVERPDGSNFTLKIRSTKLEDSAMYFCASSEDYGYTFGSGTRLTVV.

This clonotype occurred many times. The rearrangement links TRBV5-1 to TRBJ2-3; 9 bases align to TRBD2. Germline loops: CDR1 SGHRS, CDR2 YFSETQ. The CDR3 covers 16 residues. V lost 1 base to trimming and J lost 2 bases; unmatched junction nucleotides: 5. This chain's CDR3 is CASSLSTSGYTDTQYF. The CDR3 region has the DNA TGCGCCAGCAGCTTGAGCACTAGCGGGTACACAGATACGCAGTATTTT.

This chain links TRBV9 with TRBJ1-4, with TRBD1 matching 7 bases. The germline V gene has CDR1 SGDLS and CDR2 YYNGEE. J was trimmed by 8 bases and V by 3 bases; bases with no gene match: 7. The CDR3 runs to 14 residues. The CDR3: CASSAQGGDEKLFF. The DNA of the CDR3 is TGTGCCAGCAGCGCCCAGGGGGGAGACGAAAAACTGTTTTTT. The variable domain in full, completed from reference TRBV9 and TRBJ1-4, reads DSGVTQTPKHLITATGQRVTLRCSPRSGDLSVYWYQQSLDQGLQFLIQYYNGEERAKGNILERFSAQQFPDLHSELNLSSLELGDSALYFCASSAQGGDEKLFFGSGTQLSVL.

The table lists this clonotype with a few counts. V usage is TRBV25-1 and J usage is TRBJ1-2; no definite D call. This CDR3 has 15 amino acids. Trimming took off 4 bases at V and 6 bases at J, with 18 bases between the two ends. In germline, CDR1 is MGHDK, CDR2 SYGVNS. The DNA of the CDR3 is TGTGCCAGCAGTGCCCCCGAACTTCCTTGGCATGGCTACACCTTC. Translated: CASSAPELPWHGYTF.

The V call is TRBV7-8, the J call TRBJ2-4; TRBD1 matches 7 bases. Unmatched junction bases numbered 6, after V lost 0 bases and J lost 1 base. Looked up from germline, CDR1 is SGHVS and CDR2 is FQNEAQ. The CDR3 has 17 residues. CDR3 in amino acids: CASSLAHRGWAKNIQYF. CDR3 nucleotide sequence: TGTGCCAGCAGCTTAGCGCACAGGGGTTGGGCCAAAAACATTCAGTACTTC.

The table lists this clonotype with a count of one. The CDR3 nucleotides read TGTGCCAGCAGTTTAGGGGTAGTTCAGACCCAGTACTTC. This sequence encodes CASSLGVVQTQYF. V gene TRBV12-3 or TRBV12-4 combines with J gene TRBJ2-5; D gene uncertain. V lost 1 base, J lost 6 bases, and 9 bases lay in between. The CDR3 length is 13 residues.

V is TRBV12-3 or TRBV12-4 and J is TRBJ2-1; 12 bases map to TRBD2. Losses at the gene ends were 3 bases for V and 8 bases for J; bases not matched to a gene: 8. The length of the CDR3 is 16 residues. Here the CDR3 DNA reads TGTGCCAGCAGTTTCTGGACTAGCGGGGTCCCGGATGAGCAGTTCTTC. Protein product: CASSFWTSGVPDEQFF.

The genes are TRBV6-5 and TRBJ1-1, with 7 bases fitting TRBD1. Germline lookup yields CDR1 MNHEY and CDR2 SVGAGI. The CDR3 runs to 18 residues. The J segment lost 11 bases and the V segment lost 2 bases, leaving 23 bases of the junction unmatched. CDR3 in amino acids: CASSYNTGALLSDAGAFF. CDR3 coding DNA: TGTGCCAGCAGTTACAACACAGGGGCTCTTTTATCGGATGCTGGGGCTTTCTTT.